This T cell receptor beta chain was recorded in a study of T-cell reconstitution after alpha-beta-depleted transplantation in children. The study, taken as a whole, reports: Surviving recipient cells, namely T cells and thymic progenitors, were the source of high day-60 TCRbeta diversity in some patients. Expanded clones from the graft, numbering several hundred, reportedly supplied alpha-beta T cells about two months after transplant. T-cell counts and diversity at one year following transplant were attributed mainly to newly produced T cells.

The CDR3 length is 15 residues. Germline CDR1 is DFQATT and CDR2 is SNEGSKA (reference sequence). The V end was cut by 4 bases, the J end by 6 bases, with 18 bases between. TCRbeta library construction was performed incorporating unique molecular identifiers. TCRdb re-analysed the PCR reads in MiXCR, keeping a single row per CDR3 protein. This sample has 600,000 to 700,000 distinct CDR3 sequences, with around 13% found just once. This clonotype was found many times. Its specificity is unknown. The chain employs TRBV20-1 and TRBJ1-4, with a tentative D call TRBD1 (5 bases). This material consisted of PBMCs, taken before TCRalphabeta/CD19-depleted stem cell transplant. The receptor was derived from a girl aged 2 to 10 with congenital amegakaryocytic thrombocytopenia, due to receive a stem cell transplant. The CDR3 here is CSAKAAGTADEKLFF. The CDR3 DNA reads TGCAGTGCTAAAGCGGCAGGGACTGCGGATGAAAAACTGTTTTTT.